The 8 T cell receptor beta chains below come from one sample, sequenced in a study of identical twins (dated by TCRdb to the mid-2010s). The library came from 5' RACE. These reads were obtained on an Illumina HiSeq 2000. The raw public data were reprocessed by TCRdb itself: fastp quality trimming at Q25, MiXCR clonotype calling, in-frame beta chains only. Merged by CDR3 protein, the rows form single entries marked with the most common genes and DNA. This sample holds about 500,000 distinct CDR3 sequences; roughly 13% were observed only once. The top ten constitute 0.8% to 1% of the sample. The same specimen was also included in a second study, on yellow fever vaccine responses in identical twins.

The sequencing input was CD4+ T cells sorted from blood. The receptors stem from a woman under 30 in good health.

This clonotype was seen many times. Sequence at one end of the junction differs from germline and may be a read error. The chain carries TRBV20-1 and TRBJ1-1; D uncertain. The CDR3 runs 11 residues. Germline V gives CDR1 DFQATT, CDR2 SNEGSKA (reference sequence). In DNA, the CDR3 is TGCAGTGCTGGAGAGGACACTGAAGCTTTCTTT. This encodes CSAGEDTEAFF.

The table lists this clonotype with a few counts. The rearrangement joins TRBV20-1 to TRBJ2-3; no firm D call. V shed 4 bases and J shed 3 bases, with 8 bases lying between them. The CDR3 extends over 12 amino acids. CDR1 is DFQATT and CDR2 is SNEGSKA in the germline V gene (reference sequence). DNA of the CDR3: TGCAGTGCTACTATAAGGACAGATACGCAGTATTTT. It is translated as CSATIRTDTQYF.

This clonotype was seen a handful of times. The rearrangement uses TRBV10-3 and TRBJ2-1, with unresolved D. CDR3 length equals 14 residues. The germline gives CDR1 ENHRY, CDR2 SYGVKD. V was clipped by 3 bases and J by 3 bases, with 9 bases between them. The CDR3 bases are TGTGCCATCAGTGATTATGGGGACTACAATGAGCAGTTCTTC. Encoded protein: CAISDYGDYNEQFF.

In this sample, this clonotype turned up many times. This chain connects TRBV5-1 to TRBJ2-2; 9 nucleotides align to TRBD2. CDR3 length equals 15 residues. V was clipped by 5 bases and J by 4 bases; unmatched bases: 6. Looked up from germline, CDR1 is SGHRS and CDR2 is YFSETQ. For the CDR3, the DNA is TGCGCCAGCAGAGGGACTAGCACTACCACCGGGGAGCTGTTTTTT. It translates to CASRGTSTTTGELFF. The full variable domain, completed using reference TRBV5-1 and TRBJ2-2, is KAGVTQTPRYLIKTRGQQVTLSCSPISGHRSVSWYQQTPGQGLQFLFEYFSETQRNKGNFPGRFSGRQFSNSRSEMNVSTLELGDSALYLCASRGTSTTTGELFFGEGSRLTVL.

This clonotype was found many times. The chain joins TRBV5-1 to TRBJ2-2, with D perhaps TRBD1 (6 bases). Germline V gene sequence: CDR1 SGHRS, CDR2 YFSETQ. Trimming stripped 1 base from V and 3 bases from J, with 10 bases between. The CDR3 extends over 15 amino acids. The CDR3 region is CASSLTGYYTGELFF. In DNA form, the CDR3 reads TGCGCCAGCAGCTTGACAGGGTACTACACCGGGGAGCTGTTTTTT.

The genes are TRBV20-1 and TRBJ2-1, with a tentative D call TRBD1 (6 bases). V was shortened by 4 bases and J by 6 bases, with 16 bases between the two germline ends. The CDR3 has 14 residues. Germline lookup yields CDR1 DFQATT and CDR2 SNEGSKA (reference sequence). The CDR3 DNA reads as TGCAGTGCTACCAGGGAAGGCAGGGGCAATGAGCAGTTCTTC. This translates into CSATREGRGNEQFF.

The chain links TRBV7-9 to TRBJ2-4, with D tentatively TRBD1 or TRBD2 (5 bases each). Trimming took off 1 base at V and 9 bases at J, with 13 bases between the two ends. CDR1 and CDR2 from the germline V gene are SEHNR and FQNEAQ (reference sequence). The CDR3 extends over 14 amino acids. DNA of the CDR3: TGTGCCAGCAGCTTAGGAGGGACCAATCCCATTCAGTACTTC. It specifies CASSLGGTNPIQYF.

CDR3 sequence reads: CAISKQQGASYNSPLHF. The CDR3 bases are TGTGCCATCAGTAAACAACAGGGGGCCTCCTATAATTCACCCCTCCACTTT. This sequence joins TRBV10-3 and TRBJ1-6, with 9 bases fitting TRBD1. V lost 5 bases to trimming and J lost 0 bases; unmatched junction nucleotides: 5. Germline CDR1 and CDR2: ENHRY and SYGVKD. The CDR3 has 17 residues.